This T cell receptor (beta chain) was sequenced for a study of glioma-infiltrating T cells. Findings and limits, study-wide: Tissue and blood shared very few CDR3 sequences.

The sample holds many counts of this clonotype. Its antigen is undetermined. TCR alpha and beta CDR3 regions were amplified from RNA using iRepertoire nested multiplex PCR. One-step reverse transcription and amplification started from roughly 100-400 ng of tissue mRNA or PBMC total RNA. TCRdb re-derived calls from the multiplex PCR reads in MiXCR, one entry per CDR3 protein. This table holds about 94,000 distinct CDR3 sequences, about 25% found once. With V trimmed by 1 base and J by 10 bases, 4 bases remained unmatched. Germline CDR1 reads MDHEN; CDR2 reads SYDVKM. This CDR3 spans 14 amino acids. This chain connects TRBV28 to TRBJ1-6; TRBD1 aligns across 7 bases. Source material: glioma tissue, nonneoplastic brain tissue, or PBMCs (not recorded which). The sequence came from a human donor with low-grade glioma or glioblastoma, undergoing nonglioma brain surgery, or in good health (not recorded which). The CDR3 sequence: CASSLSDRVSPLHF. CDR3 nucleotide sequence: TGTGCCAGCAGTTTATCCGACAGGGTCTCACCCCTCCACTTT.